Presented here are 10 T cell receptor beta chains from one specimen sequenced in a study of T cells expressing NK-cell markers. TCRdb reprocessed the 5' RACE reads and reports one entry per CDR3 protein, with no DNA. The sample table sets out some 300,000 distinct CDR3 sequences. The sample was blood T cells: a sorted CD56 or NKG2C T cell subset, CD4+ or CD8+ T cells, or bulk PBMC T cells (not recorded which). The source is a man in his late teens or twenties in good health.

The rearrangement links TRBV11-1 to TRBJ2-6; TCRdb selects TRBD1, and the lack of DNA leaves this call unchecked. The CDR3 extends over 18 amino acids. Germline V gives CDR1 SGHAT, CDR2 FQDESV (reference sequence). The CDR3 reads CASSFWQQATSGANVLTF.

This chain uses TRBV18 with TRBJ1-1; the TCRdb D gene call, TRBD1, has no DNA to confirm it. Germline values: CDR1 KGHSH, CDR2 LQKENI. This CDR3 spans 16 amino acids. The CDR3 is CASSPTRTTGLTEAFF. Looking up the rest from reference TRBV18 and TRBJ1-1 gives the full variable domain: NAGVMQNPRHLVRRRGQEARLRCSPMKGHSHVYWYRQLPEEGLKFMVYLQKENIIDESGMPKERFSAEFPKEGPSILRIQQVVRGDSAAYFCASSPTRTTGLTEAFFGQGTRLTVV.

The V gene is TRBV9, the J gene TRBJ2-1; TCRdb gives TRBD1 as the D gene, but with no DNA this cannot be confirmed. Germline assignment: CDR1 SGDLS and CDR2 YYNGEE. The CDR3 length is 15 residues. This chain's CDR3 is CASSVNLGAGNEQFF.

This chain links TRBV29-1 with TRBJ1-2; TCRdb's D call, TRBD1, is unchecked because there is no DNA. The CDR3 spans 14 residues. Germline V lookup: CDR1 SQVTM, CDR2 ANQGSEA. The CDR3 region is CSVEDRQGGGGYTF. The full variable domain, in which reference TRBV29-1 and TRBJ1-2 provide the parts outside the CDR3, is SAVISQKPSRDICQRGTSLTIQCQVDSQVTMMFWYRQQPGQSLTLIATANQGSEATYESGFVIDKFPISRPNLTFSTLTVSNMSPEDSSIYLCSVEDRQGGGGYTFGSGTRLTVV.

CDR3 sequence: CASSAPTSGAGYTQYF. The chain uses TRBV7-8 and TRBJ2-3; TCRdb gives TRBD2 as the D gene, but with no DNA this cannot be confirmed. The V gene's germline CDR1 is SGHVS and CDR2 FQNEAQ. The CDR3 is 16 residues long.

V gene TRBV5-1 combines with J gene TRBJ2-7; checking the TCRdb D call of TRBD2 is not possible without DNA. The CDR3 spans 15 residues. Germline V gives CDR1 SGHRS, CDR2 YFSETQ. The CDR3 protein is CASRELADPAGEQYF.

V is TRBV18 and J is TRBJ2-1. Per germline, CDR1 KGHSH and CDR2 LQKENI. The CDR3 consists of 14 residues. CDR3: CASSLGASRNEQFF.

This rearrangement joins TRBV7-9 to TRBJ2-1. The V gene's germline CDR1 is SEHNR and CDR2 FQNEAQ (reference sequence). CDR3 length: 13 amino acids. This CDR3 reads CASSFYGGNEQFF.

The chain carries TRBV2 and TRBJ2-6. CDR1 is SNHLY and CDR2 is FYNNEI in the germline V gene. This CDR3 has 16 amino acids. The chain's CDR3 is CASSEGRRSGANVLTF.

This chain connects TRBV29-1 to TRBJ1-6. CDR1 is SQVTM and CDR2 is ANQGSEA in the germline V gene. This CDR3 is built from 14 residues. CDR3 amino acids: CSAQEGKVNSPLHF.